The entry below describes one TCR beta chain. The assay was immunoSEQ multiplex PCR, and TCRdb's table has in-frame clones only and misses some. The sample yields 200,000 to 300,000 clones, around 82% seen once. This CDR3 spans 13 amino acids. Germline V CDR1 and CDR2: MNHEY, SVGAGI. V shed 4 bases, J shed 7 bases, and the junction held 3 bases outside the gene matches. The data belong to a study of blood T cell repertoires in COVID-19. Study background: The origin of the acute and convalescent COVID-19 samples was the United States, Italy and Spain.

The receptor was isolated from a human donor in a cohort sampled during active COVID-19. The sequenced material came from peripheral blood. This chain links TRBV6-5 with TRBJ2-1; 8 nucleotides align to TRBD1. Here the CDR3 DNA reads TGTGCCAGCAGTTCGACAGGGGTAAATGAGCAGTTCTTC. This sequence encodes CASSSTGVNEQFF.